This T cell receptor beta chain was retrieved from a study of shared clonotypes between healthy human individuals. Study results and caveats: The diversity represented, both genetic and in exposure history, was limited by few donors. In general, naive subsets displayed greater estimated richness than memory subsets did.

Trimming stripped 4 bases from V and 1 base from J, with 13 bases between. Germline CDR1 reads MNHEY; CDR2 reads SMNVEV (reference sequence). The CDR3 is made up of 15 amino acids. Of note for this clone: Antigen specificity is unknown.

Some clones are missing from TCRdb's copy, which holds only in-frame ones; the method was immunoSEQ multiplex PCR. The table includes a few hundred thousand clones, around 87% detected once. The rearrangement joins TRBV27 to TRBJ1-1; D remains unclear. The source is a man younger than 35 in good health. The source material was memory CD8+ T cells sorted from blood. As for subset: CD45RO+ cells pooled with CCR7-negative TemRA cells. CDR3 nucleotide sequence: TGTGCCAGCAGTTCCCCAAGAATTGCGAACACTGAAGCTTTCTTT. This codes for CASSSPRIANTEAFF.